These T cell receptor beta chains were read from a single sample in a study of cytomegalovirus exposure and HLA in healthy donors. Profiling relied on immunoSEQ multiplex PCR, and the TCRdb table lists in-frame clones only, not all of them. The sample shows under 40,000 clones, and approximately 2% sits with its ten largest clones. The sequenced sample was PBMCs. The receptors were gathered from a woman aged 40 to 55 in good health and CMV-seropositive. Each CDR3 is given with its conserved first and last residue. D genes are given only for firm matches.

D gene	J gene	V gene	CDR3 DNA	CDR3 protein
-	TRBJ2-7	TRBV5-6	TGTGCCAGCAGCTTCAGCGTTCTCTACGAGCAGTACTTC	CASSFSVLYEQYF
TRBD1	TRBJ2-7	TRBV18	TGTGCCAGCTCGCCTCCGGGACAGAGCTCCTACGAGCAGTACTTC	CASSPPGQSSYEQYF
-	TRBJ1-1	TRBV29-1	TGCAGCGTTGAGGTCAGTTGGAACACTGAAGCTTTCTTT	CSVEVSWNTEAFF
-	TRBJ2-7	TRBV4-2	TGTGCCAGCAGCCAAGAGGGGGGGGCAGATTCCTACGAGCAGTACTTC	CASSQEGGADSYEQYF
-	TRBJ1-1	TRBV7-9	TGTGCCAGCAGCTCAGGCCCCTGGAGGACTGAAGCTTTCTTT	CASSSGPWRTEAFF
TRBD2	TRBJ2-7	TRBV7-8	TGTGCCAGCGGGCGCGGGTCTAGCGGCTACGAGCAGTACTTC	CASGRGSSGYEQYF
-	TRBJ2-7	TRBV28	TGTGCCAGCAGACTTACAGGGAAAGTGGGCGAGCAGTACTTC	CASRLTGKVGEQYF
TRBD2	TRBJ2-1	TRBV11-3	TGTGCCAGCAGCTTATATCGGACTAGCCATGAGCAGTTCTTC	CASSLYRTSHEQFF
-	TRBJ1-5	TRBV11-2	TGTGCCAGCAGCTCAGGGTCGGGCAATCAGCCCCAGCATTTT	CASSSGSGNQPQHF
TRBD1	TRBJ1-3	TRBV19	TGTGCCAGTAGTTCAAGACAGGGGGCCTCCGGCACCATATATTTT	CASSSRQGASGTIYF
TRBD1	TRBJ2-5	TRBV5-8	TGTGCCAGCAGCTTGGGACAGGGTAGGCAAGAGACCCAGTACTTC	CASSLGQGRQETQYF
-	TRBJ1-3	TRBV5-6	TGTGCCAGCAGGTCCTCCGGAGGGGTATTCCGCTACTCTGGAAACACCATATATTTT	CASRSSGGVFRYSGNTIYF
-	TRBJ1-3	TRBV9	TGTGCCAGCAGCGTAGAGCTTTGGGAGGATTCTGGAAACACCATATATTTT	CASSVELWEDSGNTIYF
TRBD1	TRBJ2-7	TRBV7-2	TGTGCCAGCAGCCGCGACAGGGGGCTTTACGAGCAGTACTTC	CASSRDRGLYEQYF
-	TRBJ1-2	TRBV6-1	TGTGCCAGCAGTGAAGGCGGTTTAGACTATGGCTACACCTTC	CASSEGGLDYGYTF
TRBD2	TRBJ2-7	TRBV7-8	TGTGCCAGCAGCTTAGGTTCCCAGCGGGGTTCCTCCTACGAGCAGTACTTC	CASSLGSQRGSSYEQYF
-	TRBJ2-7	TRBV6-1	TGTGCCAGCAGTGAAGCAGTACAGACGGAGCAGTACTTC	CASSEAVQTEQYF
-	TRBJ2-7	TRBV11-2	TGTGCCAGCAGCTTAAGTTTTCGGAGAAGCTCCTACGAGCAGTACTTC	CASSLSFRRSSYEQYF
TRBD1	TRBJ1-3	TRBV18	TGTGCCAGCTCACTCGGACAGGGGACAAACACCATATATTTT	CASSLGQGTNTIYF
-	TRBJ2-3	TRBV7-3	TGTGCCAGCAGCTCCTCTACTAGAGTTGGAGATACGCAGTATTTT	CASSSSTRVGDTQYF
TRBD1	TRBJ2-5	TRBV28	TGTGCCAGCAGTTTAGGGATGTTGGGACAGCAAGAGACCCAGTACTTC	CASSLGMLGQQETQYF
-	TRBJ2-1	TRBV18	TGTGCCAGCTCACCCAGGGATTTCAATGAGCAGTTCTTC	CASSPRDFNEQFF
TRBD2	TRBJ2-5	TRBV5-4	TGTGCCAGCAGCTCCCCGGGGGGTAGCGGGGGAGAGTTCCAAGAGACCCAGTACTTC	CASSSPGGSGGEFQETQYF
-	TRBJ2-1	TRBV21-1	TGTGCCAGCAGCAAAGCGACTAGCGGGGGCCTTTGGGCCGAGCAGTTCTTC	CASSKATSGGLWAEQFF
-	TRBJ2-3	TRBV7-2	TGTGCCAGCAGCCTACCCCACTGGGAGGTCGGCACAGATACGCAGTATTTT	CASSLPHWEVGTDTQYF
-	TRBJ2-6	TRBV4-3	TGCGCCAGCAGCCAAGAACCTTGGCAGGGATCTGGGGCCAACGTCCTGACTTTC	CASSQEPWQGSGANVLTF
TRBD2	TRBJ2-7	TRBV27	TGTGCCAGCAGTTTGGGACTAGGAGGCGAGCAGTACTTC	CASSLGLGGEQYF
-	TRBJ1-1	TRBV28	TGTGCCAGCAGTCGCATAAGGACAGTCAACACTGAAGCTTTCTTT	CASSRIRTVNTEAFF
-	TRBJ1-4	TRBV5-5	TGTGCCAGCAGCACTCCAGGGGCAACTAATGAAAAACTATTTTTT	CASSTPGATNEKLFF
-	TRBJ1-6	TRBV7-9	TGTGCCAGCAGCACAACAGGGAGCTCCTATAATTCACCCCTCCACTTT	CASSTTGSSYNSPLHF
-	TRBJ1-4	TRBV4-2	TGTGCCAGCAGCTCCCCAACCTCGCGAGGGAATGAAAAACTGTTTTTT	CASSSPTSRGNEKLFF
-	TRBJ2-5	TRBV28	TGTGCCAGCGGATACCCCCCGGGGGAGACCCAGTACTTC	CASGYPPGETQYF
-	TRBJ1-2	TRBV21-1	TGTGCCAGCAGCAAAGGTCCAGGGGCTGGTGGCTACACCTTC	CASSKGPGAGGYTF
TRBD2	TRBJ2-1	TRBV5-5	TGTGCCAGCACCTCGGGAGGGAGCTCCTACAATGAGCAGTTCTTC	CASTSGGSSYNEQFF
TRBD2	TRBJ2-5	TRBV5-1	TGCGCCAGCAGCTGGGGGCTAGCGGGAGTGGAAAAGACCCAGTACTTC	CASSWGLAGVEKTQYF
TRBD1	TRBJ2-3	TRBV15	TGTGCCACCAGCAGAGGTGTACAGGGGGCAGCTGATACGCAGTATTTT	CATSRGVQGAADTQYF
TRBD2	TRBJ2-7	TRBV2	TGTGCCAGCAGTGAGTCTAGCGGGGGGGCGGCTGAGCAGTACTTC	CASSESSGGAAEQYF
-	TRBJ1-6	TRBV7-9	TGTGCCAGCAGCTTTTTACAAGAAGGGGCCCTCCACTTT	CASSFLQEGALHF
-	TRBJ2-1	TRBV12-5	TGTGCTAGTGGTTTGGCCGGGGGGCTAGCGGTCAATGAGCAGTTCTTC	CASGLAGGLAVNEQFF
-	TRBJ2-5	TRBV6-6	TGTGCCAGCAGTTCAGGGGCCCTCCAAGAGACCCAGTACTTC	CASSSGALQETQYF
-	TRBJ2-5	TRBV10-3	TGTGCCATCAGTGAGTCGGGACAAGGAGGAGAGGAGACCCAGTACTTC	CAISESGQGGEETQYF
-	TRBJ1-1	TRBV5-6	TGTGCCAGCAGCTTCCCCCAGGCCGAAGCTTTCTTT	CASSFPQAEAFF
TRBD1	TRBJ2-5	TRBV28	TGTGCCAGCAGTTTATATAATCCAGGGGGCGTCGAGACCCAGTACTTC	CASSLYNPGGVETQYF
-	TRBJ1-1	TRBV11-2	TGTGCCAGCAGCAATTCAATGGGGCAGATGAGAGCTGAAGCTTTCTTT	CASSNSMGQMRAEAFF
-	TRBJ1-4	TRBV28	TGTGCCAGCAGGAAAACAGGGTTCGATGAAAAACTGTTTTTT	CASRKTGFDEKLFF
-	TRBJ2-2	TRBV7-9	TGTGCCAGCAGCCCCGTGAGGGTGTTGAGGGAGCTGTTTTTT	CASSPVRVLRELFF
-	TRBJ2-2	TRBV6-4	TGTGCCAGCAGTGACTCCAGCACCGGGGAGCTGTTTTTT	CASSDSSTGELFF
TRBD2	TRBJ2-7	TRBV5-4	TGTGCCAGCAGCTTTGGCGGGAGGACCTACGAGCAGTACTTC	CASSFGGRTYEQYF
TRBD1	TRBJ1-1	TRBV7-2	TGTGCCAGCAGCTTCAGGGGGCCGAACACTGAAGCTTTCTTT	CASSFRGPNTEAFF
TRBD1	TRBJ2-7	TRBV7-2	TGTGCCAGCAGCCCCCAGGGACAGGGCCCCTACGAGCAGTACTTC	CASSPQGQGPYEQYF